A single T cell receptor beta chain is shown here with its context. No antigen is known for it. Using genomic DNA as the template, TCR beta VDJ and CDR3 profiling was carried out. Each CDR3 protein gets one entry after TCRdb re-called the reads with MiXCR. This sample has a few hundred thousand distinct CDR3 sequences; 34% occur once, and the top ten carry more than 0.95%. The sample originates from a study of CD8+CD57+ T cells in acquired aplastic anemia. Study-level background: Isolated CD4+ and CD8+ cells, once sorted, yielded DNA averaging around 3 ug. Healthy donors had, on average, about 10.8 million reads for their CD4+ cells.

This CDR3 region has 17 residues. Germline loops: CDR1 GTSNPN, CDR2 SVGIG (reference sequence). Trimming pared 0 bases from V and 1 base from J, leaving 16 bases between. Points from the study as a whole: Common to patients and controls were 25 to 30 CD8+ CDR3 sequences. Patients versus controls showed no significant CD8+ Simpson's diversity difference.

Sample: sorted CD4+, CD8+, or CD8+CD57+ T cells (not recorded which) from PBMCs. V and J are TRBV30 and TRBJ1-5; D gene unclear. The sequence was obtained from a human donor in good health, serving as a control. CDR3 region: CAWSVRSYSRSNQPQHF. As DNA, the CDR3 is TGTGCCTGGAGTGTACGGAGCTATTCAAGGAGCAATCAGCCCCAGCATTTT.